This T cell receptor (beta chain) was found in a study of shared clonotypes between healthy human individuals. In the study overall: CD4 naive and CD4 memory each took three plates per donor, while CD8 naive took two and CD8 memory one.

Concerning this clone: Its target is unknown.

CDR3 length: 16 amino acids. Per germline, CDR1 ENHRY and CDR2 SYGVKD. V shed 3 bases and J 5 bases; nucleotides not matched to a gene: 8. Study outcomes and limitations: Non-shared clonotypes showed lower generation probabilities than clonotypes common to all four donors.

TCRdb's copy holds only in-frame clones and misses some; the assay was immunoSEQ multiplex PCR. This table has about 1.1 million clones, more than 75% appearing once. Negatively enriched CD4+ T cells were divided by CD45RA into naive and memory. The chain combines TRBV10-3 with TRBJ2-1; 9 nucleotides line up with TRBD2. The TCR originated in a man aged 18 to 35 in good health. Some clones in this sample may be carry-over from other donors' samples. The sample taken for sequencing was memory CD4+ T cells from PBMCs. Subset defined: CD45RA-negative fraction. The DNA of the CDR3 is TGTGCCATCAGTGACCCCCGACTAGCGGCCAACAATGAGCAGTTCTTC. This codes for CAISDPRLAANNEQFF.